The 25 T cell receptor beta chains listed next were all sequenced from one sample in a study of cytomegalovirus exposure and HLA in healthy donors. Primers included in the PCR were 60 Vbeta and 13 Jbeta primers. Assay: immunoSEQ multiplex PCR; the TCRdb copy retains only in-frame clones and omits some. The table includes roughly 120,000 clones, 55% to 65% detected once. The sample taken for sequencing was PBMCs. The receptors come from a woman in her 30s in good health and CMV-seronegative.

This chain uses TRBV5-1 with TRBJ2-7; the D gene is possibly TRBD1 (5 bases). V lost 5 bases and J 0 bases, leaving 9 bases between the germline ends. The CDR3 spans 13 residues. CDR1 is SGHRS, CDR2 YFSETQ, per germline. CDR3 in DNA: TGCGCCAGCAGTCAGGGTAACTCCTACGAGCAGTACTTC. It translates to CASSQGNSYEQYF.

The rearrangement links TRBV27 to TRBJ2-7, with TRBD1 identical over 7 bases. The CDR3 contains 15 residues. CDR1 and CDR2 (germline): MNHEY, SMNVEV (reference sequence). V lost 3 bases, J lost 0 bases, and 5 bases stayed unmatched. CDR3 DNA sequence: TGTGCCAGCAGTTTGACAGGGATTTCCTCCTACGAGCAGTACTTC. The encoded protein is CASSLTGISSYEQYF.

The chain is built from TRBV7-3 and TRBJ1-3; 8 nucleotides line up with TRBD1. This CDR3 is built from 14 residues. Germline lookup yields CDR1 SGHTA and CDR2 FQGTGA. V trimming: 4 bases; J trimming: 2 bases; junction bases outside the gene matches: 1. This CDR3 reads CASSSTGAGNTIYF. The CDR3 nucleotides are TGTGCCAGCAGCTCGACAGGGGCTGGAAACACCATATATTTT.

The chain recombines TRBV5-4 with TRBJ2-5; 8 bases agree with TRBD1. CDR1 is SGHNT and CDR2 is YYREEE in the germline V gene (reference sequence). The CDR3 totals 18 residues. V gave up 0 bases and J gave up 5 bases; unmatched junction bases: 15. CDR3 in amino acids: CASSLAPGGMRSGETQYF. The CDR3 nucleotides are TGTGCCAGCAGCTTGGCGCCAGGGGGCATGCGGAGTGGGGAGACCCAGTACTTC.

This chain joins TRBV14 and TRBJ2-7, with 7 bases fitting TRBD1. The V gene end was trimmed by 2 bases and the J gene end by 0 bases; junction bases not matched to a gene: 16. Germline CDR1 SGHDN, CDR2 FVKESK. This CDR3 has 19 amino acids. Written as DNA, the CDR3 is TGTGCCAGCAGCCAATTAAAGGGGGCTGTCGGCGGGCTCTCCTACGAGCAGTACTTC. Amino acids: CASSQLKGAVGGLSYEQYF. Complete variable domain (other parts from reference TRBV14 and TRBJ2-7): EAGVTQFPSHSVIEKGQTVTLRCDPISGHDNLYWYRRVMGKEIKFLLHFVKESKQDESGMPNNRFLAERTGGTYSTLKVQPAELEDSGVYFCASSQLKGAVGGLSYEQYFGPGTRLTVT.

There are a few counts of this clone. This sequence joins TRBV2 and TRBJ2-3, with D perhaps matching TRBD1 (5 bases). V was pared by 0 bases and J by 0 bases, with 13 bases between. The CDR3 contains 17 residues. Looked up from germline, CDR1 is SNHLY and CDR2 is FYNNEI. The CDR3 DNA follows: TGTGCCAGCAGTGAAGCGCTTGGGGCCTATAGCACAGATACGCAGTATTTT. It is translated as CASSEALGAYSTDTQYF. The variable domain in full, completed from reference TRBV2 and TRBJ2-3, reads EPEVTQTPSHQVTQMGQEVILRCVPISNHLYFYWYRQILGQKVEFLVSFYNNEISEKSEIFDDQFSVERPDGSNFTLKIRSTKLEDSAMYFCASSEALGAYSTDTQYFGPGTRLTVL.

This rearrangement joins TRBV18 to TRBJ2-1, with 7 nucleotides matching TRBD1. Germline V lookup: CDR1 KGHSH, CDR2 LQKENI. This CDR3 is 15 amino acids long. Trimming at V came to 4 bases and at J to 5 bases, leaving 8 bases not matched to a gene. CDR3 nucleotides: TGTGCCAGCTCACGAATGACAGGGTCTAACAATGAGCAGTTCTTC. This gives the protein CASSRMTGSNNEQFF.

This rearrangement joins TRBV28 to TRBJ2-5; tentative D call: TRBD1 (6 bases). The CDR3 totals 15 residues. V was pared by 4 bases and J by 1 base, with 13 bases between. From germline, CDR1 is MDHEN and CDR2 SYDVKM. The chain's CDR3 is CASSSIDRPQETQYF. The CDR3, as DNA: TGTGCCAGCAGTTCTATTGACAGGCCCCAAGAGACCCAGTACTTC.

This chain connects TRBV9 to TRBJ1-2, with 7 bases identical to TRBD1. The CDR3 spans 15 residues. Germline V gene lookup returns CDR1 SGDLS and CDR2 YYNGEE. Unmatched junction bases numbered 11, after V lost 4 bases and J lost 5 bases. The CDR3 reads CASSTDTDREYGYTF. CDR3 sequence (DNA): TGTGCCAGCAGCACTGACACTGACAGGGAATATGGCTACACCTTC.

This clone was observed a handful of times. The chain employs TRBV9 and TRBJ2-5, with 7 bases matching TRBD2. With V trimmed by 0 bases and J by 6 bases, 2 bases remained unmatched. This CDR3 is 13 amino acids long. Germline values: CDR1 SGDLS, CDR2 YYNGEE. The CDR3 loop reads CASSVGTRQTQYF. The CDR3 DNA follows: TGTGCCAGCAGCGTAGGGACTAGACAGACCCAGTACTTC.

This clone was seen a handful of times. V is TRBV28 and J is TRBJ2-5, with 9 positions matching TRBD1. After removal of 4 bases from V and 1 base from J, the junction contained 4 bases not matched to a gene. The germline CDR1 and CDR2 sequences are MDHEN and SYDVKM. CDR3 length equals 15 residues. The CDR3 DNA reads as TGTGCCAGCAGTTCCACAGGGGGCACCCAAGAGACCCAGTACTTC. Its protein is CASSSTGGTQETQYF.

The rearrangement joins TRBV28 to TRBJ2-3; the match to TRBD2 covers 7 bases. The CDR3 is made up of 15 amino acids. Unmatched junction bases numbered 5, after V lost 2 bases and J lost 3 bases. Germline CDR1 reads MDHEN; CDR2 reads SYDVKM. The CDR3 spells CASSLAGEGTDTQYF. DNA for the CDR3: TGTGCCAGCAGTTTAGCGGGAGAGGGTACAGATACGCAGTATTTT. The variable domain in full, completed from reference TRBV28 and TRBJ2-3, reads DVKVTQSSRYLVKRTGEKVFLECVQDMDHENMFWYRQDPGLGLRLIYFSYDVKMKEKGDIPEGYSVSREKKERFSLILESASTNQTSMYLCASSLAGEGTDTQYFGPGTRLTVL.

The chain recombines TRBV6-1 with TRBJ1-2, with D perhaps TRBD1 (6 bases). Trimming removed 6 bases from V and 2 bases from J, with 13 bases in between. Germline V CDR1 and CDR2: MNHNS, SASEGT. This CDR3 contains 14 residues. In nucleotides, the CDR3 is TGTGCCAGCAGAACAGGGAGTCCCAACTATGGCTACACCTTC. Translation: CASRTGSPNYGYTF.

CDR3 sequence: CSATQGRQFF. In DNA, the CDR3 is TGCAGTGCTACACAGGGTAGGCAGTTCTTC. The chain carries TRBV20-1 and TRBJ2-1; D may be TRBD1 (6 bases). Germline V gene lookup returns CDR1 DFQATT and CDR2 SNEGSKA (reference sequence). Trimming left V 4 bases short and J 12 bases short, with 10 bases between. CDR3 size: 10 residues.

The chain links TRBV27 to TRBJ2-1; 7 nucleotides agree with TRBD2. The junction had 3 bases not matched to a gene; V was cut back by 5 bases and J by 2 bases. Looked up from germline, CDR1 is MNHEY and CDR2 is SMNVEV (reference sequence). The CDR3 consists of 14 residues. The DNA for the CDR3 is TGTGCCAGCAGTCGTAGCGGGCCCTACAATGAGCAGTTCTTC. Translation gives CASSRSGPYNEQFF.

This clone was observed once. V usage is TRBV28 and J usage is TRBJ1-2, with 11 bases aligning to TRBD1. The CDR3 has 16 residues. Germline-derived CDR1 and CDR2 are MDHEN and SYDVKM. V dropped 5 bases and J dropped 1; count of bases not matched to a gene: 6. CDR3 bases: TGTGCCAGCAGTACAATGGACAGGGGGCATAACTATGGCTACACCTTC. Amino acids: CASSTMDRGHNYGYTF.

For the CDR3, the DNA is TGTGCCAGTAGTAGGGACAGGGGTCCCATTCAGTACTTC. Residues: CASSRDRGPIQYF. This sequence joins TRBV19 and TRBJ2-4, with 10 bases lining up with TRBD1. The germline gives CDR1 LNHDA, CDR2 SQIVND (reference sequence). The J segment lost 9 bases and the V segment lost 4 bases, leaving 3 bases of the junction unmatched. The CDR3 length is 13 residues.

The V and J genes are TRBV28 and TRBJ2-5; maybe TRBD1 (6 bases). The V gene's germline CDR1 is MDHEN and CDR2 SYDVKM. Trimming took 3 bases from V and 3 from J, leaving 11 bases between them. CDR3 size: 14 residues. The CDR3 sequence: CASSFYRAKETQYF. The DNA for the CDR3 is TGTGCCAGCAGTTTTTACAGGGCAAAAGAGACCCAGTACTTC.

CDR3 sequence reads: CASSVQGSGTEAFF. As DNA, the CDR3 is TGTGCCAGCAGCGTACAGGGTTCGGGCACTGAAGCTTTCTTT. The chain couples TRBV7-2 to TRBJ1-1, with a tentative D call TRBD1 (6 bases). V shed 5 bases and J shed 4 bases, with 14 bases lying between them. The CDR3 runs 14 residues. Per germline, CDR1 SGHTA and CDR2 FQGNSA.

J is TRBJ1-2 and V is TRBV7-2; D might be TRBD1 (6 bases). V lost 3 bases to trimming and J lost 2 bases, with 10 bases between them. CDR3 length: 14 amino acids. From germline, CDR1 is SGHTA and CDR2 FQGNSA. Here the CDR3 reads CASSFLGQNYGYTF. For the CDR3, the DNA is TGTGCCAGCAGCTTTCTCGGACAGAACTATGGCTACACCTTC.

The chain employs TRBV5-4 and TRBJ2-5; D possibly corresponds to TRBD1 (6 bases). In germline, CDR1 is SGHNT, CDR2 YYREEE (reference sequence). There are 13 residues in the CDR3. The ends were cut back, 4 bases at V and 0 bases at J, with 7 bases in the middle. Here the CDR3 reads CASSTGYQETQYF. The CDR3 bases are TGTGCCAGCAGCACAGGGTACCAAGAGACCCAGTACTTC. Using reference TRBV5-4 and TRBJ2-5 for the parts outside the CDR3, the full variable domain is ETGVTQSPTHLIKTRGQQVTLRCSSQSGHNTVSWYQQALGQGPQFIFQYYREEENGRGNFPPRFSGLQFPNYSSELNVNALELDDSALYLCASSTGYQETQYFGPGTRLLVL.

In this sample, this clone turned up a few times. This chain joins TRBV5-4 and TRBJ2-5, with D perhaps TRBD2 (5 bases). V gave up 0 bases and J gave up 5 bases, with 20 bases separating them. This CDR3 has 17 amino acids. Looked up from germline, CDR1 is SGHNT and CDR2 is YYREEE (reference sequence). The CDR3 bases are TGTGCCAGCAGCTTGGGGACTTCACCCATCAGCGTGGAGACCCAGTACTTC. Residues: CASSLGTSPISVETQYF. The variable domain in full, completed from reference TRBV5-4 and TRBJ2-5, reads ETGVTQSPTHLIKTRGQQVTLRCSSQSGHNTVSWYQQALGQGPQFIFQYYREEENGRGNFPPRFSGLQFPNYSSELNVNALELDDSALYLCASSLGTSPISVETQYFGPGTRLLVL.

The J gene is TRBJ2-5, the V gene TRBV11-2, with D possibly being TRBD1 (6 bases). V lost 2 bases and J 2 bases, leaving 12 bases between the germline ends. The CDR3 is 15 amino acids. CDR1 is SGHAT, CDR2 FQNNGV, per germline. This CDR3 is CASSLRGQPQETQYF. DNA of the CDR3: TGTGCCAGCAGCTTACGTGGACAGCCGCAAGAGACCCAGTACTTC.

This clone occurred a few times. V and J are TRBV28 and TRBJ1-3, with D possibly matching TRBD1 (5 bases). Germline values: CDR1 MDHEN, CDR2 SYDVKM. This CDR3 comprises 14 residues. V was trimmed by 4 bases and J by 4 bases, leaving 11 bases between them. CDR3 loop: CASSSSDKGNTIYF. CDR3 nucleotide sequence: TGTGCCAGCAGTTCGTCGGACAAGGGAAACACCATATATTTT.

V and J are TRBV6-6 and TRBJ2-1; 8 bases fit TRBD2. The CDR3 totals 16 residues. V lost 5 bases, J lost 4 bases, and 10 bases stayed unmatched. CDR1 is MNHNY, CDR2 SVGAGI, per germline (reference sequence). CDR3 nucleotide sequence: TGTGCCAGCAGTCCGTCCTGGCGGGAGGAATACAATGAGCAGTTCTTC. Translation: CASSPSWREEYNEQFF.